This entry lists 8 T cell receptor beta chains sequenced from one sample in a study of CD8 T cells in ankylosing spondylitis. TCRdb reanalysed the 5' RACE reads using MiXCR and keeps one entry per CDR3 protein. This sample has approximately 240,000 distinct CDR3 sequences, with under 12% found just once. Sequenced material: blood, either unsorted or a sorted T cell fraction (not recorded which). The receptor source for this set is a male donor with ankylosing spondylitis or in good health (not recorded which).

At least ten counts were recorded for this clonotype. The chain is built from TRBV29-1 and TRBJ2-5; 7 nucleotides agree with TRBD2. The CDR3 sequence is 15 residues long. Germline trimming cut 4 bases from V and 4 bases from J; bases unmatched to any gene: 12. CDR1 is SQVTM, CDR2 ANQGSEA, per germline. The CDR3 DNA reads TGCAGCGTTGCCCCCCTCACCTCGGGGGGAGAGACCCAGTACTTC. Translation gives CSVAPLTSGGETQYF.

There are many counts of this clonotype. The V and J genes are TRBV7-2 and TRBJ2-4, with D maybe TRBD1 (5 bases). The CDR3 spans 13 residues. V shed 0 bases and J shed 10 bases, with 10 bases lying between them. The germline V gene has CDR1 SGHTA and CDR2 FQGNSA. The CDR3 DNA is TGTGCCAGCAGCTTAGCGCAGGGTGGGATTCAGTACTTC. Its protein is CASSLAQGGIQYF.

This clonotype has more than one count but fewer than ten. This may come from a read error, since a much larger clone is one base off. The gene calls are TRBV12-3 or TRBV12-4 and TRBJ1-5, with D unresolved. The CDR3 is 15 amino acids. Trimming took 2 bases from V and 4 from J, leaving 12 bases between them. The CDR3 nucleotides read TGTGCCAGCAGTTTAAGGGAGTTGGTGAATCAGCCCCAGCATTTT. It yields the protein CASSLRELVNQPQHF.

This clonotype was detected many times. The chain couples TRBV5-1 to TRBJ2-3, with 12 bases matching TRBD1. V lost 6 bases, J lost 6 bases, and 5 bases stayed unmatched. This CDR3 has 14 amino acids. Germline V CDR1 and CDR2: SGHRS, YFSETQ. DNA of the CDR3: TGCGCCAGCACCCCGGGACAGGGGGCGGATACGCAGTATTTT. Translating it yields CASTPGQGADTQYF.

The table lists this clonotype with many counts. V and J are TRBV11-2 and TRBJ2-7; D not certain. The CDR3 is made up of 15 amino acids. The V gene lost 1 base and the J gene lost 3 bases, with 13 bases spanning the gap. Germline values: CDR1 SGHAT, CDR2 FQNNGV. The CDR3 bases are TGTGCCAGCAGCTTAGGGGTAGGTCAGCTCTACGAGCAGTACTTC. Its translation: CASSLGVGQLYEQYF.

This clonotype was seen repeatedly, ten times or more. The rearrangement joins TRBV5-1 to TRBJ1-2; no definite D call. Germline V gene lookup returns CDR1 SGHRS and CDR2 YFSETQ. This CDR3 comprises 15 residues. The V end lost 4 bases, the J end lost 6 bases, and 19 bases lay between the germline ends. The CDR3 region is CASSVTGPPMDGYTF. CDR3 coding DNA: TGCGCCAGCAGCGTGACCGGACCGCCGATGGATGGCTACACCTTC.

The chain uses TRBV3-1 and TRBJ1-1; D not certain. V was pared by 1 base and J by 4 bases, with 16 bases between. This CDR3 has 16 residues. Looked up from germline, CDR1 is LGHDT and CDR2 is YNNKEL (reference sequence). CDR3 sequence: CASSQGWVSLGTEAFF. The CDR3 DNA sequence: TGTGCCAGCAGCCAAGGGTGGGTTAGTCTGGGCACTGAAGCTTTCTTT.

The chain employs TRBV5-5 and TRBJ2-2; 8 nucleotides line up with TRBD2. The CDR3 has 15 residues. Germline values: CDR1 SGHKS, CDR2 YYEKEE (reference sequence). V was clipped by 4 bases and J by 3 bases; unmatched bases: 5. The CDR3 loop is CASSRTGGDTGELFF. The CDR3 region has the DNA TGTGCCAGCAGCCGTACGGGGGGGGACACCGGGGAGCTGTTTTTT.